This T cell receptor beta chain emerged from a study of blood T cell repertoires in COVID-19 (TCRdb year 2020). Concerning the study at large: Collaborator samples came from the United States, Italy and Spain and covered acute and convalescent phases of COVID-19. The samples were drawn from the first 160 participants of the ongoing ImmuneRACE study and from 1,254 subjects provided by 6 global collaborators. A de-identified subject ID, COVID-19 status, age in years and sex were almost always included in the sample metadata. The repertoires were made available in a free public database intended to serve as a resource for research on the immune response to SARS-CoV-2. The dataset comprised deeply sampled blood TCRbeta repertoires from subjects exposed to, actively infected with, or recovered from COVID-19. Where available, HLA class I and class II types were taken from metadata supplied by the sample provider and were not determined by assay-based typing. The material from the prospective study consisted of cDNA or gDNA derived from T cells, B-cell-depleted T cells, or PBMCs.

The immunoSEQ Assay, a bias-controlled multiplex PCR, was used to amplify TCRbeta CDR3 regions from genomic DNA. Under the source paper's analysis protocol: Nucleated cell counts per sample were estimated from amplification of reference gene primers within the assay. To quantify the absolute abundance of each unique TCRbeta CDR3 rearrangement, sequence reads were collapsed and filtered. For each sample, productive Simpson clonality was calculated by taking the square root of Simpson's diversity index across productive rearrangements. TCRdb carries this immuneACCESS record with in-frame sequences only. Its versions omit some clonotypes, under half of them owing to an unresolved V gene in the studies checked, with the rest unexplained. The V and J calls and clone size were taken over from that table, and D and trimming were inferred from the DNA. The sample has under 140,000 clones on record, approximately 82% of them singletons. Jointly, the top ten make up around 3.5% of the sample.

The collaborating institutions used their own protocols to collect whole blood in K2EDTA tubes. For TCRbeta analysis, collaborators shipped samples in one of three forms: frozen whole blood, isolated PBMCs, or DNA extracted from either of those sample types. On this clone itself: No antigen is known for it. Base qualities are missing; no much larger clone stands one base away.

Study-wide conclusions, independent of this receptor: Clinical and demographic metadata were provided uncurated, with the amount varying by source and participant.

Sequenced: peripheral blood. The receptor was isolated from a woman of 80 years or more with acute or convalescent COVID-19.

The CDR3 reads CSVPSSVGVESLDTEAFF. The bases are TGCAGCGTTCCGAGTTCCGTCGGGGTTGAAAGTTTGGACACTGAAGCTTTCTTT. The rearrangement combines TRBV29-1 with TRBJ1-1, with no reliable assignment of the D segment. The CDR1 and CDR2 encoded by the germline V gene are SQVTM and ANQGSEA. V was cut back by 5 bases and J by 3 bases, leaving a gap of 28 bases between them. The CDR3 runs 18 amino acids, cysteine and phenylalanine included. Just CDR3 DNA is preserved here, 54 bases in frame from base 1.